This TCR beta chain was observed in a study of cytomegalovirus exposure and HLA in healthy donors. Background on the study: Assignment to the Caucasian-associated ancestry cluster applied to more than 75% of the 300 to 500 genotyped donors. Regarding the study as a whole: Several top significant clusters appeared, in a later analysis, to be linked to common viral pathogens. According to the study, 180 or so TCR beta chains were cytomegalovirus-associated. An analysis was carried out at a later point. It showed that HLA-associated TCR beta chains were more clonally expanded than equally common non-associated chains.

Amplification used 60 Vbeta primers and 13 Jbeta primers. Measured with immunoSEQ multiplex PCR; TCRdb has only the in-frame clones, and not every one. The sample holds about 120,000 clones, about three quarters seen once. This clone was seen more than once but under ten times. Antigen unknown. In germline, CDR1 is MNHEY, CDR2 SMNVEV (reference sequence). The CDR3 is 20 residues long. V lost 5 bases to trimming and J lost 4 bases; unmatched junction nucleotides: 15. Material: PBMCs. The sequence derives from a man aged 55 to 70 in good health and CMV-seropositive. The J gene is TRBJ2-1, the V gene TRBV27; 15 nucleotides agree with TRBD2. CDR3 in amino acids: CASSPTRGLAGGGAYNEQFF. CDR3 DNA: TGTGCCAGCAGTCCAACCCGGGGACTAGCGGGAGGTGGGGCTTACAATGAGCAGTTCTTC.